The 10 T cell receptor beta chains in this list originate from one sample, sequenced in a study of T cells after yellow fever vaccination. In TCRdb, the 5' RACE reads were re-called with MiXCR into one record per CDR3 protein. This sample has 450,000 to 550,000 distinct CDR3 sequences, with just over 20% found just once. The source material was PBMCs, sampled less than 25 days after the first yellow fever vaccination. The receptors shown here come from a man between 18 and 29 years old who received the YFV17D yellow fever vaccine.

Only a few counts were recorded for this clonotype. CDR3 amino acids: CASSLHRGTDHRNEQFF. In DNA, the CDR3 is TGTGCCAGCTCTCTTCACCGTGGGACAGACCATCGGAATGAGCAGTTCTTC. V is TRBV18 and J is TRBJ2-1; TRBD1 agrees at 7 bases. The V gene's germline CDR1 is KGHSH and CDR2 LQKENI. CDR3 length equals 17 residues. Losses at the gene ends were 6 bases for V and 7 bases for J; bases not matched to a gene: 18. Supplemented by reference TRBV18 and TRBJ2-1, the full variable domain reads NAGVMQNPRHLVRRRGQEARLRCSPMKGHSHVYWYRQLPEEGLKFMVYLQKENIIDESGMPKERFSAEFPKEGPSILRIQQVVRGDSAAYFCASSLHRGTDHRNEQFFGPGTRLTVL.

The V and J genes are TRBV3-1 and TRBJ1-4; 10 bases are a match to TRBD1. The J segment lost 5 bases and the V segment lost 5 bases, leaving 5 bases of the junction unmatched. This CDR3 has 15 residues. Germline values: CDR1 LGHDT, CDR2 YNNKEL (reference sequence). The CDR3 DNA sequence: TGTGCCAGCAGCGATCCGGGACAGGGGAATGAAAAACTGTTTTTT. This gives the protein CASSDPGQGNEKLFF. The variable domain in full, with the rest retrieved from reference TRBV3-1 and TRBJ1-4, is DTAVSQTPKYLVTQMGNDKSIKCEQNLGHDTMYWYKQDSKKFLKIMFSYNNKELIINETVPNRFSPKSPDKAHLNLHINSLELGDSAVYFCASSDPGQGNEKLFFGSGTQLSVL.

The CDR3 loop is CASSVTGRSNQPQHF. For the CDR3, the DNA is TGTGCCAGCAGCGTAACAGGGCGAAGCAATCAGCCCCAGCATTTT. This chain links TRBV9 with TRBJ1-5; D may be TRBD1 (6 bases). Trimming cost V 1 base and J 1 base, with 9 bases left between them. Germline V gene data show CDR1 as SGDLS and CDR2 as YYNGEE. This CDR3 is 15 amino acids long.

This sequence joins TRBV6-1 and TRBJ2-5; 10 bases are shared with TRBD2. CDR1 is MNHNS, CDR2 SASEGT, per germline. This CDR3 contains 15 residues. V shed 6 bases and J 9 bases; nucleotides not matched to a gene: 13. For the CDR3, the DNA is TGTGCCAGCAGCCGTACTAGCGGGGAAGCGTGGCCCCAGTACTTC. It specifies CASSRTSGEAWPQYF.

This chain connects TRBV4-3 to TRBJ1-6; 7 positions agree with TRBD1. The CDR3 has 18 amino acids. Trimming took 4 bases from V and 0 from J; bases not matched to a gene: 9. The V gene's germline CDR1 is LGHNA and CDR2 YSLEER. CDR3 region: CASSPDRDLSSYNSPLHF. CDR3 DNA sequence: TGCGCCAGCAGCCCCGACAGGGACTTGAGCTCCTATAATTCACCCCTCCACTTT.

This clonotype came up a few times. The CDR3 DNA reads as TGCGCCAGCAGCCAAGATCCCTTTGTTCAGGAGAGCTATGGCTACACCTTC. It yields the protein CASSQDPFVQESYGYTF. The chain recombines TRBV4-3 with TRBJ1-2; no clear D gene. Trimming took 0 bases from V and 4 from J, leaving 18 bases between them. The germline gives CDR1 LGHNA, CDR2 YSLEER. The CDR3 is 17 amino acids.

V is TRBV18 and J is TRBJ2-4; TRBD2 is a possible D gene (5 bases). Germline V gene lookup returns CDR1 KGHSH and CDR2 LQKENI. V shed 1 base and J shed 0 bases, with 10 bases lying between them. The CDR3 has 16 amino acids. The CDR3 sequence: CASSPRGLLAKNIQYF. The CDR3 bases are TGTGCCAGCTCACCACGAGGACTCCTAGCCAAAAACATTCAGTACTTC.

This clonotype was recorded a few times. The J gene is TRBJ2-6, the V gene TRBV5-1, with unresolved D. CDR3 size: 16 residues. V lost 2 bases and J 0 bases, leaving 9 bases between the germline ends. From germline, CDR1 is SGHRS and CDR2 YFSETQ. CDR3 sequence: CASSFDATSGANVLTF. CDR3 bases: TGCGCCAGCAGCTTTGATGCAACCTCTGGGGCCAACGTCCTGACTTTC.

Here the CDR3 reads CASSRSTGTYEQYF. The CDR3 nucleotides are TGCGCCAGCAGCCGTTCCACAGGAACCTACGAGCAGTACTTC. This chain connects TRBV5-1 to TRBJ2-7; TRBD1 might be the D (5 bases). V gave up 4 bases and J gave up 2 bases, with 13 bases separating them. CDR1 SGHRS and CDR2 YFSETQ come from the germline V gene. CDR3 length equals 14 residues.

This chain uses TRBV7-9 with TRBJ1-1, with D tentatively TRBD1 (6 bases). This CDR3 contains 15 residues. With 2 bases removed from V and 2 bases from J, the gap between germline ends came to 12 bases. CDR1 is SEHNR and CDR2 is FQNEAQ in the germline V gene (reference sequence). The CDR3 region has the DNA TGTGCCAGCAGCTTATGGGGGGGCCCTAACACTGAAGCTTTCTTT. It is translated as CASSLWGGPNTEAFF.